This entry describes one TCR beta chain. Its antigen is unidentified. This entry comes from a study of T cell responses to AZD1222 COVID-19 vaccine. Study conclusions and caveats: Most donors were white British and more were female, and clonal diversity was possibly underestimated. Epitopes outside B.1.351 and B.1.1.7 mutated regions reportedly drew nearly half of spike TCRs. Repertoire sampling happened only post peak T cell response.

The CDR3 extends over 17 amino acids. J lost 0 bases, V lost 3 bases, and 9 bases had no gene match. CDR1 LGHDT and CDR2 YNNKEL come from the germline V gene (reference sequence). Repertoires were generated with immunoSEQ multiplex PCR, while TCRdb's copy carries only in-frame clones and drops some. The sample holds fewer than 120,000 clones, roughly 90% seen once. The sequence derives from an adult who received the AZD1222 COVID-19 vaccine. The V call is TRBV3-1 (or the pseudogene TRBV3-2), the J call TRBJ1-2, with 8 bases aligning to TRBD1. Material: peripheral blood, obtained 28 days after the second AZD1222 dose. The CDR3 DNA reads as TGTGCCAGCAGCCAGGGGCAGGGGGCCCCTTCTAACTATGGCTACACCTTC. Translated: CASSQGQGAPSNYGYTF.